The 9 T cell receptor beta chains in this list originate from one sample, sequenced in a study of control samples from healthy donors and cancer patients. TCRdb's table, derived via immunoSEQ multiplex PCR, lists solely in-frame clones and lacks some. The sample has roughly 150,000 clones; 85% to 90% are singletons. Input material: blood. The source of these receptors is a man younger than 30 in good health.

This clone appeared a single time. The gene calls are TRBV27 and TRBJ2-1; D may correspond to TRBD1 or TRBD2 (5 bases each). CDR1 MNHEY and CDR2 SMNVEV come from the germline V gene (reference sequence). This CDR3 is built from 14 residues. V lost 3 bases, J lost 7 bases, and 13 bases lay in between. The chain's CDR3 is CASSFAGAGNEQFF. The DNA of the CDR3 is TGTGCCAGCAGTTTCGCCGGGGCCGGAAATGAGCAGTTCTTC.

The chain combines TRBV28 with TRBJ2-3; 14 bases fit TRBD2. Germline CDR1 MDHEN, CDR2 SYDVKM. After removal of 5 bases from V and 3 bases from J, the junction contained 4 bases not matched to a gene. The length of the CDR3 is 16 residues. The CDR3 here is CASSQRLAGGTDTQYF. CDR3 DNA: TGTGCCAGCAGTCAACGACTAGCGGGGGGGACAGATACGCAGTATTTT.

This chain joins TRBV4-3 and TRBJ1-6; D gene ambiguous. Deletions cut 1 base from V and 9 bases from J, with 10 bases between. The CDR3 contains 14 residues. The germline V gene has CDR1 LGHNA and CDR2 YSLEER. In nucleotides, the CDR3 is TGCGCCAGCAGCCAAGTGTTTGTTGGTTCACCCCTCCACTTT. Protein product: CASSQVFVGSPLHF.

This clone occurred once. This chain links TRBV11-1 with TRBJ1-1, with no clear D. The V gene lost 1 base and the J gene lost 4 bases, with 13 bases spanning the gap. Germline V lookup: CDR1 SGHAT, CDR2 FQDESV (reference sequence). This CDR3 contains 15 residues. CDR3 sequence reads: CASSLVSGWSTEAFF. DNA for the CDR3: TGTGCCAGCAGCTTAGTTTCTGGGTGGAGCACTGAAGCTTTCTTT.

The CDR3 DNA reads TGTGCCAGTCGACAGGGGGCGGAGACCCAGTACTTC. Translation gives CASRQGAETQYF. This chain connects TRBV19 to TRBJ2-5; 10 bases are a match to TRBD1. CDR1 and CDR2 (germline): LNHDA, SQIVND (reference sequence). The CDR3 extends over 12 amino acids. The junction had 2 bases not matched to a gene; V was cut back by 8 bases and J by 5 bases. The full variable domain, with the rest looked up from reference TRBV19 and TRBJ2-5, is DGGITQSPKYLFRKEGQNVTLSCEQNLNHDAMYWYRQDPGQGLRLIYYSQIVNDFQKGDIAEGYSVSREKKESFPLTVTSAQKNPTAFYLCASRQGAETQYFGPGTRLLVL.

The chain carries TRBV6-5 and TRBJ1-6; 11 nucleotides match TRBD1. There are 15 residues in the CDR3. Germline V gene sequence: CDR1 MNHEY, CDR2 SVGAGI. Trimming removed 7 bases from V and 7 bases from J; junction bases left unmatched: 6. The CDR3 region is CASTPGQGENSPLHF. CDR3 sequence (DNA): TGTGCCAGCACTCCGGGACAGGGGGAAAATTCACCCCTCCACTTT.

CDR3 region: CASSQDLASSGANVLTF. The CDR3 DNA sequence: TGCGCCAGCAGCCAAGATCTAGCCTCCTCTGGGGCCAACGTCCTGACTTTC. The J gene is TRBJ2-6, the V gene TRBV4-3; D might be TRBD2 (5 bases). Germline V gene data show CDR1 as LGHNA and CDR2 as YSLEER. Between the trimmed V and J ends, which lost 0 bases and 0 bases, there was a span of 9 bases. The CDR3 consists of 17 residues.

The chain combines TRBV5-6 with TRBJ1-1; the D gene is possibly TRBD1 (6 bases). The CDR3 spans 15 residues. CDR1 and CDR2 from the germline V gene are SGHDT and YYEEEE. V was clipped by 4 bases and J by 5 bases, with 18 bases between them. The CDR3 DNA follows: TGTGCCAGCAGCATCTTCACAGGGAAGGGGACTGAAGCTTTCTTT. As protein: CASSIFTGKGTEAFF. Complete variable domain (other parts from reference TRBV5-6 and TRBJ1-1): DAGVTQSPTHLIKTRGQQVTLRCSPKSGHDTVSWYQQALGQGPQFIFQYYEEEERQRGNFPDRFSGHQFPNYSSELNVNALLLGDSALYLCASSIFTGKGTEAFFGQGTRLTVV.

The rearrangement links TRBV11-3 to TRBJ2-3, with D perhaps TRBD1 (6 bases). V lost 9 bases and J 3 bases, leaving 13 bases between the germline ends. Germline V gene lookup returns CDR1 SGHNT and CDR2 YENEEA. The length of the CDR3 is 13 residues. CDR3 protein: CARRAGATDTQYF. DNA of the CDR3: TGTGCCAGGAGAGCAGGGGCAACAGATACGCAGTATTTT.